This T cell receptor beta chain was retrieved from a study of response to subunit inactivated influenza vaccine. This clonotype was counted a few times. The antigen is undetermined. A single record per CDR3 protein comes from TCRdb applying MiXCR to the RT-PCR reads. The sample records a few hundred thousand distinct CDR3 sequences, around a fifth being singletons. Study results and caveats: With each seasonal influenza vaccination, the authors suggested, few new T cells are recruited.

The CDR3 loop spans 14 amino acids. V was pared by 6 bases and J by 5 bases, with 9 bases of the junction left unmatched. Germline CDR1 and CDR2: SQVTM and ANQGSEA. The sequencing here drew on PBMCs from blood, taken less than 22 months after vaccination. This clonotype originated in a man aged 50 to 69 who received an inactivated influenza vaccine. V and J are TRBV29-1 and TRBJ1-1, with 10 bases that match TRBD1. The CDR3 spells CSVGQGSVWTEAFF. The CDR3 coding sequence is TGCAGCGTGGGACAGGGGAGCGTATGGACTGAAGCTTTCTTT.